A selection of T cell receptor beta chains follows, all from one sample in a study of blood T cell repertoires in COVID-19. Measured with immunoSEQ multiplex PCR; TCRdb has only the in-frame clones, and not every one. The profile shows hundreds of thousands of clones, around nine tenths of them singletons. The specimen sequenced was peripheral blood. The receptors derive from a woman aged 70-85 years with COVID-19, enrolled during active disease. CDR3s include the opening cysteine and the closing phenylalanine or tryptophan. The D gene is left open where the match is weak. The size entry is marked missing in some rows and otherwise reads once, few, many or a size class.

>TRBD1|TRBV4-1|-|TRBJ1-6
TGCGCCAGCAGCCAGTGGGGGACAGGGCCTTCACCCCTCCACTTT
CASSQWGTGPSPLHF
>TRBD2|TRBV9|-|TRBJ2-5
TGTGCCAGCAGCTCGGAAGCGGGACAGACCCAGTACTTC
CASSSEAGQTQYF
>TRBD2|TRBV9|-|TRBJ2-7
TGTGCCAGCAGCTTTACTAGCGGGGCTTCCTACGAGCAGTACTTC
CASSFTSGASYEQYF
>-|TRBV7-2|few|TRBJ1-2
TGTGCCAGCAGCTTAGTCTCCGGGGGAACTAACTATGGCTACACCTTC
CASSLVSGGTNYGYTF
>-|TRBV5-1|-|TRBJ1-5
TGCGCCAGCAGCTCAACTTCAGAGACTTATAGCAATCAGCCCCAGCATTTT
CASSSTSETYSNQPQHF
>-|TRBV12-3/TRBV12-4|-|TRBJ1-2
TGTGCCAGCAGTCGGACAGTCTATGGCTACACCTTC
CASSRTVYGYTF
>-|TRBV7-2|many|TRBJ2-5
TGTGCCAGCACAGACCCCGGAGGGGAGACCCAGTACTTC
CASTDPGGETQYF
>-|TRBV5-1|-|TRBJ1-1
TGCGCCAGCAGCTTTGACAGTACTGAAGCTTTCTTT
CASSFDSTEAFF
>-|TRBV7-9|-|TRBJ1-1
TGTGCCAGCAGCCCCCTCTGGGCTATGAACACTGAAGCTTTCTTT
CASSPLWAMNTEAFF
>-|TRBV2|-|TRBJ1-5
TGTGCCAGCAGTGAAAGGAAGGGAGTTCAGCCCCAGCATTTT
CASSERKGVQPQHF
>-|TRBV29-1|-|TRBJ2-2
TGCAGCGTTGCTACCCAAACAGGGTCCGGGGAGCTGTTTTTT
CSVATQTGSGELFF
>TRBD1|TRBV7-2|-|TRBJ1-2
TGTGCCAGCAGCCACACCGACAGGGGGAGGTTTGGCTACACCTTC
CASSHTDRGRFGYTF
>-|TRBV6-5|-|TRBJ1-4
TGTGCCAGCAGCCTGGGAGGCGAAAAACTGTTTTTT
CASSLGGEKLFF
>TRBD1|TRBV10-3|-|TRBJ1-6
TGTGCCGCAACTTCAACAGGGGAGTGGGGATCACCCCTCCACTTT
CAATSTGEWGSPLHF
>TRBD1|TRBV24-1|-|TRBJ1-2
TGTGCCACCAGTGAAGGGACAGGGCTGGATGGCTACACCTTC
CATSEGTGLDGYTF
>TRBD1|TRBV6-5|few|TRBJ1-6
TGTGCCAGCAGTTACTACAGGGGGACCTATAATTCACCCCTCCACTTT
CASSYYRGTYNSPLHF
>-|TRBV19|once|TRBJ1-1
TGTGCCAGTAGAGGACAGTTGAACACTGAAGCTTTCTTT
CASRGQLNTEAFF
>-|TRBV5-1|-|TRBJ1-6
TGCGCCAGCAGACAGACTAATTCACCCCTCCACTTT
CASRQTNSPLHF
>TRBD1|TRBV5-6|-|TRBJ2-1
TGTGCCAGCAGCCCCAAAAATCCGGGACAGGGGTACAATGAGCAGTTCTTC
CASSPKNPGQGYNEQFF
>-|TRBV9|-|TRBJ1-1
TGTGCCAGCAGCGTAGTATTGAACACTGAAGCTTTCTTT
CASSVVLNTEAFF
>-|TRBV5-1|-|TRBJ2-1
TGCGCCAGCAGTCCTACAGGGCCCCCCGGGAATGAGCAGTTCTTC
CASSPTGPPGNEQFF
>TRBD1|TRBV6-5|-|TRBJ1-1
TGTGCCAGCAGTCGAAGGGACAGTTACACTGAAGCTTTCTTT
CASSRRDSYTEAFF
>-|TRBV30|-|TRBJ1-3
TGTGCCTGGAGTAGCAACGCTGGAAACACCATATATTTT
CAWSSNAGNTIYF
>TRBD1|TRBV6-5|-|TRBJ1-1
TGTGCCAGCAGGGGACAGGGGAGGGACACTGAAGCTTTCTTT
CASRGQGRDTEAFF
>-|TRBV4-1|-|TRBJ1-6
TGCGCCAGCAAGAATTCCCTAATCTCCTATAATTCACCCCTCCACTTT
CASKNSLISYNSPLHF
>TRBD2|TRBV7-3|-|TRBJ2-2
TGTGCCAGCAGCCCGCGGGGGGGCCAGTCCGGGGAGCTGTTTTTT
CASSPRGGQSGELFF
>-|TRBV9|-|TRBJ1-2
TGTGCCAGCAGCGAGCGGGGGGAGGTCTCTAACTATGGCTACACCTTC
CASSERGEVSNYGYTF
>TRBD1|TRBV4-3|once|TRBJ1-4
TGCGCCAGCAGCCAAGATCGAGGGGGCGCGACCAATGAAAAACTGTTTTTT
CASSQDRGGATNEKLFF